Presented here are 20 T cell receptor beta chains from one specimen sequenced in a study of blood T cell repertoires in COVID-19. Assay used: immunoSEQ multiplex PCR; TCRdb lists only in-frame clones, some missing. The data contain about 60,000 clones, around 88% of them seen just once; the ten biggest clones take up approximately 4.3%. Sequenced: peripheral blood. The source is a man aged 60 to 69 with acute or convalescent COVID-19.

This chain links TRBV7-3 with TRBJ2-1, with D possibly being TRBD1 (5 bases). V was cut by 1 base and J by 8 bases, with 12 bases left in between. The CDR3 spans 14 residues. Germline loops: CDR1 SGHTA, CDR2 FQGTGA. The DNA for the CDR3 is TGTGCCAGCAGCTTAAGGGCAGGGAACCATGAGCAGTTCTTC. Translated: CASSLRAGNHEQFF. The full variable domain, with the rest looked up from reference TRBV7-3 and TRBJ2-1, is GAGVSQTPSNKVTEKGKYVELRCDPISGHTALYWYRQSLGQGPEFLIYFQGTGAADDSGLPNDRFFAVRPEGSVSTLKIQRTERGDSAVYLCASSLRAGNHEQFFGPGTRLTVL.

The chain uses TRBV30 and TRBJ2-7; D not resolved. The germline CDR1 and CDR2 sequences are GTSNPN and SVGIG (reference sequence). The CDR3 sequence is 14 residues long. V was pared by 3 bases and J by 2 bases, with 14 bases between. The CDR3 DNA reads as TGTGCCTGGAGACCCCTCGGTTCCACCTACGAGCAGTACTTC. This sequence encodes CAWRPLGSTYEQYF.

This clone was found a few times. The gene calls are TRBV7-8 and TRBJ2-1; tentatively, D is TRBD2 (5 bases). CDR3 length equals 14 residues. From germline, CDR1 is SGHVS and CDR2 FQNEAQ. V lost 2 bases and J lost 4, with 9 bases in between. CDR3 in DNA: TGTGCCAGCAGCTTACTAGCCCCTTACAATGAGCAGTTCTTC. It yields the protein CASSLLAPYNEQFF. The variable domain in full, with the rest retrieved from reference TRBV7-8 and TRBJ2-1, is GAGVSQSPRYKVAKRGQDVALRCDPISGHVSLFWYQQALGQGPEFLTYFQNEAQLDKSGLPSDRFFAERPEGSVSTLKIQRTQQEDSAVYLCASSLLAPYNEQFFGPGTRLTVL.

The chain links TRBV2 to TRBJ2-7; perhaps TRBD1 as D (5 bases). V lost 2 bases, J lost 3 bases, and 11 bases lay in between. Germline V lookup: CDR1 SNHLY, CDR2 FYNNEI. The CDR3 totals 14 residues. CDR3 coding DNA: TGTGCCAGCAGTGAAAATTGGGGCAACTACGAGCAGTACTTC. It encodes CASSENWGNYEQYF.

The V gene is TRBV18, the J gene TRBJ1-1; D gene unclear. Germline V gene sequence: CDR1 KGHSH, CDR2 LQKENI. The CDR3 is 15 amino acids. The V end was cut by 3 bases, the J end by 1 base, with 12 bases between. CDR3 residues: CASSPWRNPNTEAFF. In DNA form, the CDR3 reads TGTGCCAGCTCACCCTGGCGGAACCCGAACACTGAAGCTTTCTTT. Looking up the rest from reference TRBV18 and TRBJ1-1 gives the full variable domain: NAGVMQNPRHLVRRRGQEARLRCSPMKGHSHVYWYRQLPEEGLKFMVYLQKENIIDESGMPKERFSAEFPKEGPSILRIQQVVRGDSAAYFCASSPWRNPNTEAFFGQGTRLTVV.

The chain joins TRBV30 to TRBJ1-6, with a tentative D call TRBD1 (6 bases). The CDR3 has 14 amino acids. Trimming took 4 bases from V and 9 from J, leaving 16 bases between them. CDR1 GTSNPN and CDR2 SVGIG come from the germline V gene (reference sequence). The DNA for the CDR3 is TGTGCCTGGACCAAAACGGGAGGGGGTTCACCCCTCCACTTT. As protein: CAWTKTGGGSPLHF. The complete variable domain, with remaining parts taken from reference TRBV30 and TRBJ1-6, reads SQTIHQWPATLVQPVGSPLSLECTVEGTSNPNLYWYRQAAGRGLQLLFYSVGIGQISSEVPQNLSASRPQDRQFILSSKKLLLSDSGFYLCAWTKTGGGSPLHFGNGTRLTVT.

The chain has TRBV5-4 and TRBJ1-3; TRBD1 aligns across 7 bases. The CDR3 covers 15 residues. The V gene end was trimmed by 2 bases and the J gene end by 0 bases; junction bases not matched to a gene: 2. Germline V lookup: CDR1 SGHNT, CDR2 YYREEE (reference sequence). CDR3 DNA sequence: TGTGCCAGCAGCTTAGGGACAGCCTCTGGAAACACCATATATTTT. Translating gives CASSLGTASGNTIYF.

The chain combines TRBV19 with TRBJ2-2; maybe TRBD2 (6 bases). Deletions cut 6 bases from V and 5 bases from J, with 13 bases between. Germline lookup yields CDR1 LNHDA and CDR2 SQIVND (reference sequence). The CDR3 sequence is 14 residues long. CDR3 DNA sequence: TGTGCCAGTAGCCACCGGGACTTTACCGGGGAGCTGTTTTTT. The encoded protein is CASSHRDFTGELFF.

The V call is TRBV5-1, the J call TRBJ2-1; tentatively, D is TRBD2 (7 bases). The germline V gene has CDR1 SGHRS and CDR2 YFSETQ. V lost 6 bases, J lost 8 bases, and 18 bases lay in between. This CDR3 has 14 residues. This CDR3 is CASTLWGGADEQFF. In DNA form, the CDR3 reads TGCGCCAGCACTCTTTGGGGGGGCGCGGATGAGCAGTTCTTC.

J is TRBJ1-4 and V is TRBV28; D remains unclear. V gave up 5 bases and J gave up 8 bases, with 18 bases separating them. CDR1 and CDR2 from the germline V gene are MDHEN and SYDVKM. This CDR3 contains 15 residues. The CDR3 DNA is TGTGCCAGCAGTCCCGGAGGTGCCCGAGGGGAAAAACTGTTTTTT. The encoded protein is CASSPGGARGEKLFF.

CDR3: CASREVGSYEQYF. CDR3 nucleotide sequence: TGTGCCAGCAGAGAGGTTGGGTCCTACGAGCAGTACTTC. The gene calls are TRBV6-5 and TRBJ2-7; D not certain. Germline V lookup: CDR1 MNHEY, CDR2 SVGAGI. This CDR3 contains 13 residues. Trimming removed 6 bases from V and 1 base from J, with 10 bases in between.

The gene calls are TRBV5-8 and TRBJ1-2; D might be TRBD1 (5 bases). This CDR3 is built from 16 residues. In germline, CDR1 is SGHTS, CDR2 YDEGEE. Trimming took 4 bases from V and 1 from J, leaving 17 bases between them. The CDR3 nucleotides are TGTGCCAGCAGCCTGACGTCAGGGTCCCTTAACTATGGCTACACCTTC. Its translation: CASSLTSGSLNYGYTF.

The J gene is TRBJ2-5, the V gene TRBV2; no clear D. The V and J ends lost 1 base and 5 bases respectively, with 11 bases between them. This CDR3 spans 14 amino acids. In germline, CDR1 is SNHLY, CDR2 FYNNEI. This chain's CDR3 is CASSEGGSRETQYF. The CDR3, as DNA: TGTGCCAGCAGTGAAGGTGGTAGCCGGGAGACCCAGTACTTC.

The genes are TRBV28 and TRBJ1-2; possibly TRBD1 for D (5 bases). The germline gives CDR1 MDHEN, CDR2 SYDVKM. The CDR3 extends over 15 amino acids. Trimming cost V 8 bases and J 5 bases, with 21 bases left between them. CDR3 DNA sequence: TGTGCCAGCGACACCCCCGGGGAGGGACGGTATGGCTACACCTTC. This gives the protein CASDTPGEGRYGYTF.

The genes are TRBV28 and TRBJ1-2; the match to TRBD1 covers 12 bases. Germline-derived CDR1 and CDR2 are MDHEN and SYDVKM. Germline trimming cut 4 bases from V and 0 bases from J; bases unmatched to any gene: 3. The CDR3 sequence is 16 residues long. The CDR3 sequence is CASSYGTGGSNYGYTF. DNA for the CDR3: TGTGCCAGCAGTTACGGGACAGGGGGCTCTAACTATGGCTACACCTTC.

The chain recombines TRBV21-1 with TRBJ1-1; the table's TRBD1 call for D was not verified on the DNA. TRBV21-1 is termed a pseudogene. This CDR3 has 16 residues. The CDR3 sequence is CASSLIEDRVGPEAFF. The DNA of the CDR3 is TGTGCCAGCAGCTTAATCGAAGACAGGGTGGGCCCTGAAGCTTTCTTT.

The gene calls are TRBV11-2 and TRBJ2-5; 13 bases are shared with TRBD2. Trimming at V came to 4 bases and at J to 4 bases, leaving 6 bases not matched to a gene. The CDR3 totals 16 residues. Per germline, CDR1 SGHAT and CDR2 FQNNGV. Here the CDR3 DNA reads TGTGCCAGCAGCTCCAGGACTAGCGGGAGACGAGAGACCCAGTACTTC. This sequence encodes CASSSRTSGRRETQYF.

The chain links TRBV7-2 to TRBJ2-1; D not resolved. Deletions cut 6 bases from V and 6 bases from J, with 15 bases between. The CDR3 is 14 amino acids. Germline V gives CDR1 SGHTA, CDR2 FQGNSA. The CDR3, as DNA: TGTGCCAGCAGATCACCGGTTCGGGTCAATGAGCAGTTCTTC. The encoded protein is CASRSPVRVNEQFF.

This rearrangement joins TRBV11-2 to TRBJ1-1; D is unresolved. Trimming shortened V by 5 bases and J by 5 bases, and 15 bases separated the two germline ends. The CDR3 is 14 amino acids. Germline values: CDR1 SGHAT, CDR2 FQNNGV. In DNA form, the CDR3 reads TGTGCCAGCAGCCCCCGGGTCCGGATGACTGAAGCTTTCTTT. Its translation is CASSPRVRMTEAFF.

The gene calls are TRBV9 and TRBJ1-3, with D tentatively TRBD1 (6 bases). The length of the CDR3 is 15 residues. Germline loops: CDR1 SGDLS, CDR2 YYNGEE. Trimming shortened V by 2 bases and J by 0 bases, and 9 bases separated the two germline ends. This chain's CDR3 is CASSVGGHSGNTIYF. The CDR3 DNA reads TGTGCCAGCAGCGTGGGGGGGCACTCTGGAAACACCATATATTTT.